The 25 T cell receptor beta chains presented below share a single source sample, sequenced in a study of blood T cells in healthy people across ages. Sample-barcoded 5' priming and a J-beta primer mix drove a second PCR of 7 to 11 cycles. TCRdb fed the 5' RACE reads into MiXCR, producing one record per CDR3 protein. Among approximately 1.5 million distinct CDR3 sequences, 42% were seen once, and the ten largest hold roughly 3.7%. Sequencing used blood. Every receptor here comes from a woman between 18 and 29 years old in good health.

The CDR3 here is CASSFGLSEQYF. CDR3 coding DNA: TGTGCCAGCAGTTTCGGTCTCTCCGAGCAGTACTTC. The J gene is TRBJ2-7, the V gene TRBV27; D gene uncertain. Germline V gene data show CDR1 as MNHEY and CDR2 as SMNVEV (reference sequence). The CDR3 consists of 12 residues. Trimming cost V 3 bases and J 6 bases, with 9 bases left between them.

The rearrangement uses TRBV9 and TRBJ2-7; D unresolved. This CDR3 region has 15 residues. Looked up from germline, CDR1 is SGDLS and CDR2 is YYNGEE. V dropped 0 bases and J dropped 0 bases, with 10 bases sitting between them. CDR3 sequence (DNA): TGTGCCAGCAGCGTAGAACCAGGAAACTCCTACGAGCAGTACTTC. Residues: CASSVEPGNSYEQYF.

The genes are TRBV7-2 and TRBJ2-1, with D perhaps matching TRBD2 (5 bases). Germline values: CDR1 SGHTA, CDR2 FQGNSA. V dropped 7 bases and J dropped 3 bases, with 7 bases sitting between them. CDR3 size: 12 residues. In DNA form, the CDR3 reads TGTGCCAGCAAACTAGGCTACAATGAGCAGTTCTTC. Amino acid sequence: CASKLGYNEQFF.

V is TRBV6-5 and J is TRBJ2-7; 10 positions agree with TRBD2. The junction had 10 bases not matched to a gene; V was cut back by 4 bases and J by 4 bases. CDR1 is MNHEY and CDR2 is SVGAGI in the germline V gene. This CDR3 comprises 16 residues. The DNA of the CDR3 is TGTGCCAGCAGTTCGCTCGGAGCGGGGGGGCGATACGAGCAGTACTTC. This translates into CASSSLGAGGRYEQYF.

The rearrangement uses TRBV28 and TRBJ2-3, with 7 bases matching TRBD2. Germline V lookup: CDR1 MDHEN, CDR2 SYDVKM. The CDR3 extends over 17 amino acids. With V trimmed by 6 bases and J by 2 bases, 14 bases remained unmatched. The CDR3 is CASSQSHPSGLTDTQYF. In DNA form, the CDR3 reads TGTGCCAGCAGCCAGAGTCACCCTAGCGGACTCACAGATACGCAGTATTTT.

The chain uses TRBV24-1 and TRBJ1-5; 7 positions match TRBD1. Germline-derived CDR1 and CDR2 are KGHDR and SFDVKD. V lost 7 bases and J lost 2; bases outside the gene matches: 10. CDR3 size: 16 residues. CDR3 in DNA: TGTGCCACCAGAGGGACAGTGGAGGAAGGCAATCAGCCCCAGCATTTT. Its translation is CATRGTVEEGNQPQHF.

The V gene is TRBV28, the J gene TRBJ2-7; 9 nucleotides align to TRBD2. V trimming: 2 bases; J trimming: 5 bases; junction bases outside the gene matches: 13. The CDR3 runs 17 residues. The V gene's germline CDR1 is MDHEN and CDR2 SYDVKM. CDR3 protein: CASSLRQGAGGRDEQYF. Here the CDR3 DNA reads TGTGCCAGCAGTTTAAGGCAGGGCGCGGGAGGGAGGGACGAGCAGTACTTC.

This clonotype was seen only a few times. The junction and the germline gene differ at one end; a read error may be behind it. V usage is TRBV7-9 and J usage is TRBJ1-1; D may be TRBD1 (6 bases). The CDR3 consists of 16 residues. In germline, CDR1 is SEHNR, CDR2 FQNEAQ (reference sequence). As DNA, the CDR3 is TGTGCCAGCAGCTTAAGGTTTGGACAGCTGAACGCTGAAGCTTTCTTT. The encoded protein is CASSLRFGQLNAEAFF.

This clonotype came up a few times. The gene calls are TRBV20-1 and TRBJ2-1; 8 bases match TRBD2. This CDR3 region has 15 residues. Germline V gene sequence: CDR1 DFQATT, CDR2 SNEGSKA (reference sequence). The V and J ends lost 3 bases and 5 bases, in that order; junction bases with no gene match: 9. CDR3 coding DNA: TGCAGTGCTAGGGGAAGGACTAGCTGGGACAATGAGCAGTTCTTC. Translating gives CSARGRTSWDNEQFF.

V and J are TRBV6-2 or TRBV6-3 and TRBJ2-1; perhaps D is TRBD1 or TRBD2 (5 bases each). This CDR3 spans 11 amino acids. Between the trimmed V and J ends, which lost 1 base and 11 bases, there was a span of 6 bases. Germline loops: CDR1 MNHEY, CDR2 SVGEGT. CDR3 DNA sequence: TGTGCCAGCAGTTACTGGGACCAGCAGTTCTTC. Protein sequence: CASSYWDQQFF.

This clonotype was counted only a few times. An end of the junction does not agree with germline; a read error may underlie this. This chain uses TRBV9 with TRBJ2-5; D might be TRBD1 or TRBD2, each matching 5 bases. CDR1 is SGDLS and CDR2 is YYNGEE in the germline V gene. The CDR3 is 15 amino acids. The CDR3 reads CASSVSLGTQGTQYF. The CDR3 DNA sequence: TGTGCCAGCAGCGTTTCACTAGGGACCCAAGGGACCCAGTACTTC.

This clonotype was found a few times. The gene calls are TRBV27 and TRBJ2-7, with D hard to call. CDR1 MNHEY and CDR2 SMNVEV come from the germline V gene (reference sequence). This CDR3 is built from 12 residues. The V end lost 2 bases, the J end lost 3 bases, and 5 bases lay between the germline ends. CDR3 sequence: CASSLRFYEQYF. The CDR3 nucleotides read TGTGCCAGCAGTTTACGATTCTACGAGCAGTACTTC.

A few counts support this clonotype. This rearrangement joins TRBV4-3 to TRBJ2-7, with 9 bases lining up with TRBD2. The ends lost 2 bases at V and 4 bases at J; junction bases unmatched: 9. The CDR3 runs 16 residues. Germline V gives CDR1 LGHNA, CDR2 YSLEER. The chain's CDR3 is CASSQRGVAGVYEQYF. CDR3 DNA: TGCGCCAGCAGCCAACGTGGGGTAGCGGGGGTTTACGAGCAGTACTTC.

CDR3 sequence: CASSQQGQPQHF. In DNA form, the CDR3 reads TGTGCCAGCAGCCAACAGGGTCAGCCCCAGCATTTT. The chain employs TRBV5-4 and TRBJ1-5; the D gene is possibly TRBD1 (6 bases). The CDR3 has 12 residues. Germline CDR1 and CDR2: SGHNT and YYREEE (reference sequence). Trimming left V 4 bases short and J 6 bases short, with 8 bases between.

The chain links TRBV10-3 to TRBJ2-5, with D possibly being TRBD1 or TRBD2 (5 bases each). Germline values: CDR1 ENHRY, CDR2 SYGVKD. V shed 3 bases and J shed 5 bases, with 16 bases lying between them. The CDR3 extends over 15 amino acids. The CDR3 DNA follows: TGTGCCATCAGTGACCCCGGGACCAAGGGGGAGACCCAGTACTTC. As protein: CAISDPGTKGETQYF.

The J gene is TRBJ2-7, the V gene TRBV10-2; no definite D call. V was clipped by 3 bases and J by 5 bases, with 5 bases between them. The CDR3 loop spans 11 amino acids. CDR1 is WSHSY and CDR2 is SAAADI in the germline V gene. CDR3 residues: CASSDPNEQYF. The CDR3 bases are TGCGCCAGCAGTGACCCCAACGAGCAGTACTTC.

The V and J genes are TRBV3-1 and TRBJ2-1; 10 nucleotides agree with TRBD2. This CDR3 is 16 amino acids long. Germline CDR1 LGHDT, CDR2 YNNKEL (reference sequence). With 1 base clipped from V and 4 bases from J, the junction kept 4 bases outside the gene matches. The chain's CDR3 is CASSQGLAGEYNEQFF. The CDR3 bases are TGTGCCAGCAGCCAAGGACTAGCGGGTGAATACAATGAGCAGTTCTTC.

This clonotype has ten or more counts. V usage is TRBV28 and J usage is TRBJ2-3; 10 bases are shared with TRBD2. V was pared by 5 bases and J by 11 bases, with 16 bases of the junction left unmatched. CDR1 and CDR2 (germline): MDHEN, SYDVKM. The CDR3 sequence is 16 residues long. The CDR3 reads CASSPHGTGTSVRQYF. Here the CDR3 DNA reads TGTGCCAGCAGTCCACACGGGACGGGGACTAGCGTACGGCAGTATTTT.

This chain uses TRBV20-1 with TRBJ1-1, with D unclear. V was trimmed by 2 bases and J by 0 bases, leaving 10 bases between them. CDR3 length: 14 amino acids. From germline, CDR1 is DFQATT and CDR2 SNEGSKA (reference sequence). CDR3 DNA sequence: TGCAGTGCTAGAATAATCACAGTGAACACTGAAGCTTTCTTT. This translates into CSARIITVNTEAFF.

This chain connects TRBV11-2 to TRBJ2-1; 7 bases are shared with TRBD1. J was trimmed by 4 bases and V by 1 base; bases with no gene match: 25. Looked up from germline, CDR1 is SGHAT and CDR2 is FQNNGV. This CDR3 spans 22 amino acids. Written as DNA, the CDR3 is TGTGCCAGCAGCTTAGGGGACAGCTTGGGGATGGTAATTAGGGGCCTTTACAATGAGCAGTTCTTC. As protein: CASSLGDSLGMVIRGLYNEQFF.

On this clonotype: Its ends do not fully match the called genes, so a read error is possible. This sequence joins TRBV7-8 and TRBJ2-3; the match to TRBD2 covers 8 bases. The germline V gene has CDR1 SGHVS and CDR2 FQNEAQ. CDR3 length equals 16 residues. The CDR3 DNA sequence: TGTGCCAGCAGCCCCCGGGCACTAGCGGTTACAGATATGCAGTATTTT. Residues: CASSPRALAVTDMQYF. Variable domain in full (rest from reference TRBV7-8 and TRBJ2-3): GAGVSQSPRYKVAKRGQDVALRCDPISGHVSLFWYQQALGQGPEFLTYFQNEAQLDKSGLPSDRFFAERPEGSVSTLKIQRTQQEDSAVYLCASSPRALAVTDMQYFGPGTRLTVL.

The chain has TRBV29-1 and TRBJ2-3; D is ambiguous. This CDR3 spans 13 amino acids. V lost 2 bases, J lost 6 bases, and 12 bases lay in between. Germline CDR1 is SQVTM and CDR2 is ANQGSEA. This CDR3 is CSVEYIVLDTQYF. In DNA, the CDR3 is TGCAGCGTTGAATATATTGTGCTGGATACGCAGTATTTT.

This clonotype was counted a few times. The chain is built from TRBV4-1 and TRBJ1-1, with TRBD1 matching 12 bases. Germline values: CDR1 MGHRA, CDR2 YSYEKL. V lost 5 bases, J lost 6 bases, and 22 bases stayed unmatched. This CDR3 spans 20 amino acids. The CDR3 here is CASSSPFGEGSGTGGPEAFF. CDR3 DNA sequence: TGCGCCAGCAGCTCTCCCTTCGGGGAAGGGTCCGGGACAGGGGGCCCTGAAGCTTTCTTT.

This clonotype occurred a few times. This sequence joins TRBV7-9 and TRBJ2-7; 8 positions agree with TRBD1. CDR3 size: 15 residues. The J segment lost 5 bases and the V segment lost 2 bases, leaving 8 bases of the junction unmatched. Germline V gene sequence: CDR1 SEHNR, CDR2 FQNEAQ (reference sequence). CDR3 loop: CASSLLDRALDEQYF. The CDR3, as DNA: TGTGCCAGCAGCTTACTGGACAGGGCTTTGGACGAGCAGTACTTC.

The gene calls are TRBV20-1 and TRBJ2-1; TRBD2 aligns across 7 bases. This CDR3 is 13 amino acids long. The germline V gene encodes CDR1 DFQATT and CDR2 SNEGSKA (reference sequence). The V and J ends lost 6 bases and 3 bases, in that order; junction bases with no gene match: 5. The CDR3 region is CSASGNYYNEQFF. In nucleotides, the CDR3 is TGCAGTGCCAGCGGGAATTACTACAATGAGCAGTTCTTC.